The next 18 T cell receptor beta chains were all read from a single sample in a study of cytomegalovirus exposure and HLA in healthy donors. The PCR had 60 Vbeta and 13 Jbeta primers. Profiling relied on immunoSEQ multiplex PCR, and the TCRdb table lists in-frame clones only, not all of them. The sample holds about 190,000 clones, around 81% seen once. Sequenced material: PBMCs. These receptors were collected from a woman aged 25 to 39 in good health and CMV-seronegative.

This clone was found a few times. The rearrangement links TRBV28 to TRBJ2-7, with 12 positions matching TRBD2. CDR1 is MDHEN, CDR2 SYDVKM, per germline. The CDR3 runs 15 residues. V was pared by 9 bases and J by 4 bases, with 10 bases of the junction left unmatched. In DNA form, the CDR3 reads TGTGCCAGTATGCCCGGGACTAGCGGGTATTACGAGCAGTACTTC. Encoded protein: CASMPGTSGYYEQYF.

The V and J genes are TRBV19 and TRBJ2-1; TRBD2 is a possible D gene (5 bases). V lost 2 bases and J 7 bases, leaving 12 bases between the germline ends. Per the germline V gene, CDR1 is LNHDA and CDR2 is SQIVND (reference sequence). This CDR3 is built from 14 residues. The DNA for the CDR3 is TGTGCCAGTAGTATAACAGCGGAGACGAATGAGCAGTTCTTC. Translating gives CASSITAETNEQFF. Complete variable domain (other parts from reference TRBV19 and TRBJ2-1): DGGITQSPKYLFRKEGQNVTLSCEQNLNHDAMYWYRQDPGQGLRLIYYSQIVNDFQKGDIAEGYSVSREKKESFPLTVTSAQKNPTAFYLCASSITAETNEQFFGPGTRLTVL.

The chain recombines TRBV4-1 with TRBJ2-1, with D tentatively TRBD1 (6 bases). V gave up 4 bases and J gave up 9 bases, with 10 bases separating them. Germline loops: CDR1 MGHRA, CDR2 YSYEKL. The CDR3 extends over 12 amino acids. CDR3 region: CASSPQGVEQFF. CDR3 DNA: TGCGCCAGCAGCCCACAGGGTGTTGAGCAGTTCTTC.

J is TRBJ2-7 and V is TRBV29-1; 15 positions agree with TRBD2. From germline, CDR1 is SQVTM and CDR2 ANQGSEA. The CDR3 spans 14 residues. V lost 3 bases and J lost 3; bases outside the gene matches: 0. CDR3 residues: CSVEGLAGGYEQYF. For the CDR3, the DNA is TGCAGCGTTGAGGGACTAGCGGGAGGCTACGAGCAGTACTTC.

This chain connects TRBV10-1 to TRBJ2-2; possibly TRBD1 for D (5 bases). CDR1 and CDR2 from the germline V gene are WNHNN and SYGVQD (reference sequence). The CDR3 sequence is 14 residues long. The V end lost 5 bases, the J end lost 5 bases, and 12 bases lay between the germline ends. The CDR3 DNA is TGCGCCAGCAGTAAGGGGCTAGGAACCGGGGAGCTGTTTTTT. This translates into CASSKGLGTGELFF.

The chain carries TRBV7-2 and TRBJ2-2, with 7 bases aligning to TRBD1. The CDR3 loop spans 15 amino acids. Per germline, CDR1 SGHTA and CDR2 FQGNSA. Trimming took 5 bases from V and 3 from J; bases not matched to a gene: 6. Here the CDR3 DNA reads TGTGCCAGCAGCCAGCAGGGGGACCACACCGGGGAGCTGTTTTTT. Translation gives CASSQQGDHTGELFF.

The V call is TRBV11-3, the J call TRBJ2-5, with 10 bases aligning to TRBD1. Germline assignment: CDR1 SGHNT and CDR2 YENEEA. V lost 5 bases and J lost 7; bases outside the gene matches: 4. The CDR3 totals 13 residues. The CDR3 protein is CASSATGGRTQYF. DNA for the CDR3: TGTGCCAGCAGCGCGACAGGGGGCCGGACCCAGTACTTC.

The chain recombines TRBV6-1 with TRBJ1-4; 7 bases align to TRBD1. The CDR3 length is 13 residues. Germline assignment: CDR1 MNHNS and CDR2 SASEGT. J was trimmed by 4 bases and V by 10 bases; bases with no gene match: 6. The CDR3 is CATQNRGNEKLFF. CDR3 coding DNA: TGTGCCACACAGAACAGGGGTAATGAAAAACTGTTTTTT.

This chain links TRBV5-1 with TRBJ2-7, with a tentative D call TRBD1 (6 bases). The germline gives CDR1 SGHRS, CDR2 YFSETQ. V was cut by 4 bases and J by 0 bases, with 14 bases left in between. The CDR3 totals 15 residues. CDR3 DNA sequence: TGCGCCAGCAGCCCGGACACAGGGAGCTCCTACGAGCAGTACTTC. Translating gives CASSPDTGSSYEQYF. Combining the CDR3 with reference TRBV5-1 and TRBJ2-7 gives the whole variable domain KAGVTQTPRYLIKTRGQQVTLSCSPISGHRSVSWYQQTPGQGLQFLFEYFSETQRNKGNFPGRFSGRQFSNSRSEMNVSTLELGDSALYLCASSPDTGSSYEQYFGPGTRLTVT.

The DNA for the CDR3 is TGTGCCATCAGTGAATCCGGGACAGGGTCCTACGAGCAGTACTTC. It is translated as CAISESGTGSYEQYF. J is TRBJ2-7 and V is TRBV10-3; 9 bases map to TRBD1. The CDR3 is 15 amino acids. Germline assignment: CDR1 ENHRY and CDR2 SYGVKD. Trimming took 3 bases from V and 1 from J; bases not matched to a gene: 4.

The chain links TRBV5-1 to TRBJ1-2, with D possibly being TRBD1 (6 bases). This CDR3 has 13 residues. V was pared by 3 bases and J by 4 bases, with 10 bases between. From germline, CDR1 is SGHRS and CDR2 YFSETQ. The CDR3 DNA reads TGCGCCAGCAGCTGGGACAAAAGCTATGGCTACACCTTC. Its protein product is CASSWDKSYGYTF.

The chain recombines TRBV18 with TRBJ1-2; no definite D call. Trimming left V 3 bases short and J 4 bases short, with 12 bases between. Germline V lookup: CDR1 KGHSH, CDR2 LQKENI. The CDR3 loop spans 14 amino acids. This chain's CDR3 is CASSPRREGYGYTF. The CDR3 region has the DNA TGTGCCAGCTCACCCCGCAGAGAGGGCTATGGCTACACCTTC.

The gene calls are TRBV7-2 and TRBJ1-6; 7 nucleotides align to TRBD1. The CDR3 length is 15 residues. The germline V gene encodes CDR1 SGHTA and CDR2 FQGNSA. V dropped 4 bases and J dropped 7; count of bases not matched to a gene: 7. Here the CDR3 DNA reads TGTGCCAGCAGCTCGGGACAGTTTCAGAATTCACCCCTCCACTTT. Its protein product is CASSSGQFQNSPLHF.

This clone was detected a few times. The chain has TRBV4-1 and TRBJ2-1, with 7 bases fitting TRBD1. Germline-derived CDR1 and CDR2 are MGHRA and YSYEKL. Trimming at V came to 4 bases and at J to 13 bases, leaving 10 bases not matched to a gene. CDR3 length: 13 amino acids. CDR3 nucleotide sequence: TGCGCCAGCAGCCTCGAACTCCGGGACAGTCAGTTCTTC. This encodes CASSLELRDSQFF.

The chain links TRBV27 to TRBJ1-5; 7 bases fit TRBD1. From germline, CDR1 is MNHEY and CDR2 SMNVEV (reference sequence). V lost 5 bases to trimming and J lost 9 bases; unmatched junction nucleotides: 10. The CDR3 totals 14 residues. CDR3 protein: CASSPWDSPRPQHF. CDR3 DNA sequence: TGTGCCAGCAGTCCCTGGGACAGCCCTCGGCCCCAGCATTTT.

V gene TRBV7-2 combines with J gene TRBJ2-7; 8 bases agree with TRBD2. V lost 5 bases, J lost 2 bases, and 8 bases stayed unmatched. This CDR3 contains 15 residues. The germline V gene encodes CDR1 SGHTA and CDR2 FQGNSA. Here the CDR3 reads CASSETGTSPYEQYF. CDR3 nucleotide sequence: TGTGCCAGCAGCGAAACCGGGACTAGTCCCTACGAGCAGTACTTC.

The V gene is TRBV28, the J gene TRBJ2-3; tentatively, D is TRBD2 (7 bases). Germline V gene data show CDR1 as MDHEN and CDR2 as SYDVKM. This CDR3 has 17 amino acids. V lost 2 bases to trimming and J lost 2 bases, with 17 bases between them. CDR3 loop: CASSLGPRGAVTDTQYF. The CDR3 region has the DNA TGTGCCAGCAGTTTAGGGCCCCGGGGGGCGGTCACAGATACGCAGTATTTT.

The genes are TRBV27 and TRBJ2-7, with D possibly TRBD1 on 6 matching bases. Trimming took 3 bases from V and 3 from J, leaving 12 bases between them. The CDR3 has 14 residues. Germline V gives CDR1 MNHEY, CDR2 SMNVEV (reference sequence). The CDR3 bases are TGTGCCAGCAGTTTCCTCAAGGGGGACTACGAGCAGTACTTC. Protein sequence: CASSFLKGDYEQYF.